This TCR beta chain was identified in a study of T cell changes during pregnancy in multiple sclerosis. Produced via immunoSEQ multiplex PCR; TCRdb's table is partial and in-frame only. This sample has approximately 98,000 clones, with 90% to 95% found just once. This TCR derives from a female donor in good health, enrolled as a control in a pregnancy study. This material consisted of peripheral blood, taken after pregnancy.

CDR3 nucleotide sequence: TGTGCCAGCAGCGTAGGCCCGGGACAGGCACTCTCCTACGAGCAGTACTTC. Residues: CASSVGPGQALSYEQYF. The chain links TRBV9 to TRBJ2-7; 8 bases match TRBD1. Trimming removed 0 bases from V and 0 bases from J; junction bases left unmatched: 8. The CDR3 loop spans 17 amino acids. Germline CDR1 and CDR2: SGDLS and YYNGEE. The entire variable domain, with the rest obtained from reference TRBV9 and TRBJ2-7, is as follows: DSGVTQTPKHLITATGQRVTLRCSPRSGDLSVYWYQQSLDQGLQFLIQYYNGEERAKGNILERFSAQQFPDLHSELNLSSLELGDSALYFCASSVGPGQALSYEQYFGPGTRLTVT.